This T cell receptor beta chain was captured in a study of T cell changes during pregnancy in multiple sclerosis. Profiling relied on immunoSEQ multiplex PCR, and the TCRdb table lists in-frame clones only, not all of them. The sample shows about 110,000 clones, 85% to 95% of them seen only once. This sequence originates from a female donor in good health, enrolled as a control in a pregnancy study. Sequences were derived from peripheral blood, sampled in the third trimester of pregnancy.

CDR3 nucleotides: TGTGCCAGCAGTTTAATCCAGTCCTATCAGCCCCAGCATTTT. Translating gives CASSLIQSYQPQHF. The chain recombines TRBV28 with TRBJ1-5; D remains unclear. This CDR3 region has 14 residues. The germline gives CDR1 MDHEN, CDR2 SYDVKM. V lost 2 bases, J lost 5 bases, and 10 bases lay in between. The entire variable domain, with the rest obtained from reference TRBV28 and TRBJ1-5, is as follows: DVKVTQSSRYLVKRTGEKVFLECVQDMDHENMFWYRQDPGLGLRLIYFSYDVKMKEKGDIPEGYSVSREKKERFSLILESASTNQTSMYLCASSLIQSYQPQHFGDGTRLSIL.